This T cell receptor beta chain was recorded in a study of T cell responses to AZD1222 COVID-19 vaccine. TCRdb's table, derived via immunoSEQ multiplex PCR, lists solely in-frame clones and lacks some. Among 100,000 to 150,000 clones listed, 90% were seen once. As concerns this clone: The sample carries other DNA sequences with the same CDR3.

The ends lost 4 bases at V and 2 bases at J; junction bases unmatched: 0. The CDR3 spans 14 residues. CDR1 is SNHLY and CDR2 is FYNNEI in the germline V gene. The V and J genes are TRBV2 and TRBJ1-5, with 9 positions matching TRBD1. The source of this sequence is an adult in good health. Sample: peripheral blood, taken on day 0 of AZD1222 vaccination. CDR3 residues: CASSGTGGNQPQHF. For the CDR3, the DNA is TGTGCCAGCAGTGGGACAGGGGGCAATCAGCCCCAGCATTTT.